These 14 T cell receptor beta chains share one sample of origin, sequenced in a study of cytomegalovirus exposure and HLA in healthy donors. Use of 60 Vbeta and 13 Jbeta primers characterized the PCR. Profiled with immunoSEQ multiplex PCR; TCRdb holds only in-frame clones, not every one. The sample consists of 95,000 to 100,000 clones, about four fifths of them appearing once. The sequencing input was PBMCs. The receptor set was obtained from a woman aged 40 to 55 in good health and CMV-seronegative.

This chain joins TRBV5-6 and TRBJ2-7; possibly TRBD1 for D (6 bases). Germline CDR1 and CDR2: SGHDT and YYEEEE. This CDR3 spans 14 amino acids. The V and J ends lost 5 bases and 3 bases respectively, with 15 bases between them. This CDR3 reads CASSLTWDNYEQYF. CDR3 DNA sequence: TGTGCCAGCAGTCTTACGTGGGACAACTACGAGCAGTACTTC.

This clone was observed once. This CDR3 is CASSLLPGTGGGGYTF. CDR3 bases: TGTGCCAGCAGCTTACTTCCCGGGACAGGGGGCGGTGGCTACACCTTC. This chain joins TRBV28 and TRBJ1-2; 12 bases match TRBD1. Germline CDR1 MDHEN, CDR2 SYDVKM. CDR3 length equals 16 residues. After removal of 6 bases from V and 7 bases from J, the junction contained 12 bases not matched to a gene.

This chain uses TRBV7-8 with TRBJ2-1; 10 bases line up with TRBD1. Trimming cost V 1 base and J 8 bases; bases outside gene matches: 8. The V gene's germline CDR1 is SGHVS and CDR2 FQNEAQ. This CDR3 contains 16 residues. Written as DNA, the CDR3 is TGTGCCAGCAGCTTAGGGCGGGGACAGGGGTACGATGAGCAGTTCTTC. Amino acids: CASSLGRGQGYDEQFF.

The chain carries TRBV7-2 and TRBJ2-7; TRBD2 matches 7 bases. This CDR3 spans 16 amino acids. CDR1 SGHTA and CDR2 FQGNSA come from the germline V gene. The V segment lost 2 bases and the J segment 0 bases; nucleotides outside the gene matches: 7. The CDR3 protein is CASSLPVTSSSYEQYF. The CDR3 bases are TGTGCCAGCAGCTTACCGGTGACTAGCAGCTCCTACGAGCAGTACTTC.

CDR3 DNA: TGTGCCATCAGTGCTCTTCCCGGACAGATGAACACCGGGGAGCTGTTTTTT. Translating it yields CAISALPGQMNTGELFF. The V call is TRBV10-3, the J call TRBJ2-2; D is perhaps TRBD1 (6 bases). The germline V and J ends were trimmed by 4 bases and 1 base, with 16 bases remaining between them. The CDR3 has 17 amino acids. From germline, CDR1 is ENHRY and CDR2 SYGVKD.

The chain carries TRBV5-5 and TRBJ2-6, with unresolved D. This CDR3 has 16 residues. V gave up 1 base and J gave up 5 bases, with 13 bases separating them. Germline CDR1 and CDR2: SGHKS and YYEKEE (reference sequence). The CDR3 sequence is CASSLFDEAWANVLTF. CDR3 DNA sequence: TGTGCCAGCAGCTTGTTTGACGAGGCCTGGGCCAACGTCCTGACTTTC.

The V call is TRBV5-6, the J call TRBJ1-2; D not resolved. Germline CDR1 is SGHDT and CDR2 is YYEEEE. This CDR3 spans 14 amino acids. Trimming took 4 bases from V and 3 from J, leaving 13 bases between them. The CDR3 loop reads CASSHPLEHYGYTF. CDR3 nucleotides: TGTGCCAGCAGCCATCCTCTCGAGCACTATGGCTACACCTTC.

The V gene is TRBV10-2, the J gene TRBJ2-1; D gene unclear. Trimming left V 1 base short and J 4 bases short, with 8 bases between. From germline, CDR1 is WSHSY and CDR2 SAAADI. The CDR3 consists of 14 residues. The CDR3 sequence: CASSEYAGYNEQFF. The CDR3, as DNA: TGCGCCAGCAGTGAGTATGCCGGGTACAATGAGCAGTTCTTC.

This clone was observed once. The chain joins TRBV19 to TRBJ2-5, with 11 bases lining up with TRBD2. The germline V gene encodes CDR1 LNHDA and CDR2 SQIVND (reference sequence). V was pared by 5 bases and J by 5 bases, with 10 bases of the junction left unmatched. This CDR3 has 16 residues. CDR3 in amino acids: CASSYVSGGAVETQYF. CDR3 DNA sequence: TGTGCCAGTAGTTATGTTAGCGGGGGGGCCGTGGAGACCCAGTACTTC.

This chain links TRBV4-2 with TRBJ2-1; 10 positions agree with TRBD2. V was clipped by 3 bases and J by 6 bases; unmatched bases: 11. CDR1 LGHNA and CDR2 YNFKEQ come from the germline V gene. This CDR3 has 17 residues. The CDR3, as DNA: TGTGCCAGCAGCCAGCGTCCGGGACTAGCGAACGTCAATGAGCAGTTCTTC. The encoded protein is CASSQRPGLANVNEQFF.

The V and J genes are TRBV29-1 and TRBJ1-2; 9 bases map to TRBD1. The germline V gene has CDR1 SQVTM and CDR2 ANQGSEA. The junction had 1 base not matched to a gene; V was cut back by 4 bases and J by 4 bases. CDR3 length: 12 amino acids. The CDR3 DNA reads as TGCAGCGTTGCGGACAGGGGCTATGGCTACACCTTC. It is translated as CSVADRGYGYTF.

The CDR3: CATNPFSGERDSGANVLTF. Here the CDR3 DNA reads TGTGCCACCAATCCTTTTTCCGGGGAAAGGGACTCTGGGGCCAACGTCCTGACTTTC. The genes are TRBV19 and TRBJ2-6, with D perhaps TRBD2 (5 bases). V was clipped by 10 bases and J by 0 bases, with 25 bases between them. Germline loops: CDR1 LNHDA, CDR2 SQIVND (reference sequence). The CDR3 spans 19 residues.

This rearrangement joins TRBV11-2 to TRBJ1-6, with a possible D match to TRBD1 (5 bases). Trimming shortened V by 5 bases and J by 7 bases, and 9 bases separated the two germline ends. The CDR3 is 13 amino acids. The V gene's germline CDR1 is SGHAT and CDR2 FQNNGV. The CDR3 DNA sequence: TGTGCCAGCAGCGGGACTACGAATTCACCCCTCCACTTT. Translating it yields CASSGTTNSPLHF.

The gene calls are TRBV5-6 and TRBJ1-1, with TRBD1 matching 8 bases. V was clipped by 4 bases and J by 0 bases; unmatched bases: 11. The germline gives CDR1 SGHDT, CDR2 YYEEEE. The CDR3 totals 17 residues. CDR3 region: CASSIGQGMRMNTEAFF. The CDR3 bases are TGTGCCAGCAGCATCGGACAGGGCATGCGGATGAACACTGAAGCTTTCTTT.